Listed below are T cell receptor beta chains from one sample, sequenced in a study of high-grade serous ovarian cancer treatment subgroups. Assay used: immunoSEQ multiplex PCR; TCRdb lists only in-frame clones, some missing. The table lists around 6,800 clones, around 72% of them singletons. The material sequenced was tumor tissue. All receptors come from a human donor with high-grade serous ovarian cancer. The CDR3 runs from the conserved cysteine through the conserved F or W. The D gene is left open where the match is weak. The listing skips clone size in some rows; elsewhere it reads once, few, many or a size class.

>TRBJ1-5|TRBV6-5|NA|NA
TGTGCCAGCAGTGGGGACTTAGGACAGCCCCAGCATTTT
CASSGDLGQPQHF
>TRBJ2-7|TRBV19|few|NA
TGTGCCAGTAGTCCTGACGCGTGGGGTTCCTACGAGCAGTACTTC
CASSPDAWGSYEQYF
>TRBJ2-7|TRBV18|NA|TRBD1
TGTGCCAGCTCACCAGTCCCCAGGGGGCGCGACGAGCAGTACTTC
CASSPVPRGRDEQYF
>TRBJ1-5|TRBV19|few|NA
TGTGCCAGTAGTATACGGGGGGATCAGCCCCAGCATTTT
CASSIRGDQPQHF
>TRBJ1-1|TRBV7-9|NA|TRBD1
TGTGCCAGCAGCCCACAGGGGAGCGGTGAAGCTTTCTTT
CASSPQGSGEAFF
>TRBJ1-6|TRBV5-6|NA|TRBD1
TGTGCCAGCAGCTCCGGACAGGGCGTCTATTCACCCCTCCACTTT
CASSSGQGVYSPLHF
>TRBJ1-6|TRBV5-1|NA|NA
TGCGCCAGCAGCGTCGCCCGACGAGCCGGCAATTCACCCCTCCACTTT
CASSVARRAGNSPLHF
>TRBJ2-2|TRBV2|once|NA
TGTGCCAGCAGCGATTTAGCGAGGGAGCTGTTTTTT
CASSDLARELFF
>TRBJ1-1|TRBV9|NA|NA
TGTGCCAGCAGCGTAGAGGAGGGGGAGTACACTGAAGCTTTCTTT
CASSVEEGEYTEAFF
>TRBJ1-2|TRBV5-4|NA|TRBD1
TGTGCCAGCAGCTCCCAGGGGGGGAACTATGGCTACACCTTC
CASSSQGGNYGYTF
>TRBJ2-7|TRBV5-1|NA|TRBD1
TGCGCCAGCCGCCTCGGGACAGGAACCTACGAGCAGTACTTC
CASRLGTGTYEQYF
>TRBJ1-5|TRBV6-1|NA|NA
TGTGCCAGCAGTGAAGGGGGGCCCGGGAGCAATCAGCCCCAGCATTTT
CASSEGGPGSNQPQHF
>TRBJ1-3|TRBV7-6|once|NA
TGTGCCAGCAGCCCGGACACAAGCTCTGGAAACACCATATATTTT
CASSPDTSSGNTIYF
>TRBJ1-5|TRBV19|NA|TRBD1
TGTGCCAGTACCCCTGGACAGGGGCTCAATCAGCCCCAGCATTTT
CASTPGQGLNQPQHF
>TRBJ2-1|TRBV5-1|NA|TRBD2
TGCGCCAGCAGCTCCCGGACTAGCGGGAGGGTAAATGAGCAGTTCTTC
CASSSRTSGRVNEQFF
>TRBJ1-3|TRBV25-1|NA|NA
TGTGCCAGCTCGGCTGGAAACACCATATATTTT
CASSAGNTIYF
>TRBJ1-1|TRBV5-1|NA|NA
TGCGCCAGCAGCTTGTGGACGGCGAACACTGAAGCTTTCTTT
CASSLWTANTEAFF
>TRBJ1-3|TRBV18|NA|NA
TGTGCCAGCTCCGAAACAGGGTTCTCTGGAAACACCATATATTTT
CASSETGFSGNTIYF
>TRBJ2-1|TRBV28|few|NA
TGTGCCAGCAGCCTCCAGCAAGCTTACAATGAGCAGTTCTTC
CASSLQQAYNEQFF
>TRBJ2-7|TRBV10-3|NA|NA
TGTGCCATTCGTGCCCCGAGCTCCTACGAGCAGTACTTC
CAIRAPSSYEQYF
>TRBJ2-5|TRBV5-6|NA|NA
TGTGCCAGCAGCTTATGGGGGGCCGCGCAGTACTTC
CASSLWGAAQYF
>TRBJ2-7|TRBV2|NA|NA
TGTGCCAGCAGCTTTGGGACCTACTCCTACGAGCAGTACTTC
CASSFGTYSYEQYF
>TRBJ2-5|TRBV28|NA|TRBD2
TGTGCCAGCAGTCGGATAACGACTAGCGGGGAGACCCAGTACTTC
CASSRITTSGETQYF
>TRBJ1-3|TRBV9|NA|NA
TGTGCCAGCAGAGCAGGGGTGGGGGACACCATATATTTT
CASRAGVGDTIYF
>TRBJ2-7|TRBV6-5|NA|NA
TGTGCCAGCAGTTACTCGCGGTGGAGTTACGAGCAGTACTTC
CASSYSRWSYEQYF
>TRBJ1-2|TRBV6-6|NA|NA
TGTGCCAGCAGTTCCCTAGGAGGCTACACCTTC
CASSSLGGYTF
>TRBJ2-3|TRBV28|once|NA
TGTGCCAGCAGTTTAATCCCCAGCGGGCTACTCACAGATACGCAGTATTTT
CASSLIPSGLLTDTQYF
>TRBJ2-3|TRBV19|NA|NA
TGTGCCAGTAGTATAGATACCCCCTCTTCTAGCACAGATACGCAGTATTTT
CASSIDTPSSSTDTQYF
>TRBJ2-7|TRBV29-1|NA|TRBD2
TGCAGCGTTGAATCTACTGGGACTAGCGGGACAAGGACCTACGAGCAGTACTTC
CSVESTGTSGTRTYEQYF
>TRBJ2-3|TRBV4-1|NA|TRBD2
TGCGCCAGCAGCCAAGAAGGTAGCGGGAGGGCCAGGACAGATACGCAGTATTTT
CASSQEGSGRARTDTQYF
>TRBJ2-1|TRBV2|NA|TRBD1
TGTGCCAGCAGTGACCCGGGACAGGGGGCGCCTAGCGGGATCCCTTCAACCTACAATGAGCAGTTCTTC
CASSDPGQGAPSGIPSTYNEQFF
>TRBJ2-2|TRBV2|NA|NA
TGTGCCAGCACCTATGGGACTTACACCACCGGGGAGCTGTTTTTT
CASTYGTYTTGELFF
>TRBJ2-1|TRBV7-2|NA|NA
TGTGCCAGCAGCTTAGAACCCAGAATCTCCTACAATGAGCAGTTCTTC
CASSLEPRISYNEQFF
>TRBJ1-2|TRBV21-1|NA|NA
TGTGCCAGCATTACAGGACAGTATAACTATGGCTACACCTTC
CASITGQYNYGYTF
>TRBJ1-1|TRBV7-8|NA|TRBD1
TGTGCCAGCAGCTTTGGGACAGGAGGGACTGAAGCTTTCTTT
CASSFGTGGTEAFF
>TRBJ2-7|TRBV28|NA|NA
TGTGCCAGCAGCCCACCAGGGACACCGCTCTACGAGCAGTACTTC
CASSPPGTPLYEQYF
>TRBJ2-3|TRBV10-3|NA|NA
TGTGCCATCAGTTTGGTTTCGGCAGATACGCAGTATTTT
CAISLVSADTQYF
>TRBJ2-2|TRBV30|NA|TRBD2
TGTGCCTGGGAGGGACTAGCGGGGGGCCGAGGCACCGGGGAGCTGTTTTTT
CAWEGLAGGRGTGELFF
>TRBJ1-1|TRBV11-2|NA|NA
TGTGCCAGCAGCTTAGATCTGACGACACGGCTTGAAGCTTTCTTT
CASSLDLTTRLEAFF
>TRBJ1-1|TRBV19|NA|TRBD1
TGTGCCAGTAGTACAAGACAGGGAGCTGATGAAGCTTTCTTT
CASSTRQGADEAFF
>TRBJ2-7|TRBV10-3|NA|NA
TGTGCCACCTTCGGGACTGAAACCTACGAGCAGTACTTC
CATFGTETYEQYF
>TRBJ2-3|TRBV15|NA|NA
TGTGCCACCTCCTGGGCGACAGATACGCAGTATTTT
CATSWATDTQYF
>TRBJ2-3|TRBV30|NA|NA
TGTGCCTGGAATCAGGGTCCAGATACGCAGTATTTT
CAWNQGPDTQYF
>TRBJ2-5|TRBV5-8|NA|NA
TGTGCCAGCAGCTTGGCCCGAGGAGAGACCCAGTACTTC
CASSLARGETQYF
>TRBJ2-2|TRBV11-2|once|NA
TGTGCCAGCAGCGTGCGCCTTACAGGCGACACCGGGGAGCTGTTTTTT
CASSVRLTGDTGELFF